The 32 T cell receptor beta chains below were found in one sample sequenced in a study of breast tumors, draining lymph nodes, adjacent tissues. Axillary draining lymph nodes of breast cancer patients supplied the node samples. MiXCR, run by TCRdb on the multiplex PCR reads, gives a single entry per CDR3 protein. The sample holds more than 250,000 distinct CDR3 sequences; 30% to 35% are singletons and the top ten take about 1.2%. The source material was axillary lymph node tissue. These receptors originate from a female donor with breast cancer. Some clones in this sample may be carry-over from other donors' samples.

This clonotype appeared many times. The chain couples TRBV4-1 to TRBJ2-7; D is unresolved. The germline gives CDR1 MGHRA, CDR2 YSYEKL. Trimming took 3 bases from V and 5 from J, leaving 11 bases between them. This CDR3 spans 13 amino acids. In DNA, the CDR3 is TGCGCCAGCAGCCAGGTGGGAACCCACGAGCAGTACTTC. Translated: CASSQVGTHEQYF.

This clonotype was counted ten times or more. The rearrangement links TRBV11-1 to TRBJ2-7; TRBD2 matches at 8 bases. The CDR3 length is 15 residues. The J segment lost 5 bases and the V segment lost 2 bases, leaving 8 bases of the junction unmatched. Germline CDR1 and CDR2: SGHAT and FQDESV (reference sequence). CDR3 nucleotide sequence: TGTGCCAGCAGCTTACTCGATAGCGGGAATGACGAGCAGTACTTC. Translation gives CASSLLDSGNDEQYF.

This clonotype was seen at least ten times. CDR3 in amino acids: CASSLYVGGGYEQYF. The CDR3 DNA reads as TGCGCCAGCAGCTTGTATGTAGGGGGCGGCTACGAGCAGTACTTC. V gene TRBV5-1 combines with J gene TRBJ2-7; 7 bases fit TRBD1. Trimming at V came to 1 base and at J to 3 bases, leaving 7 bases not matched to a gene. The CDR3 loop spans 15 amino acids. Germline V gives CDR1 SGHRS, CDR2 YFSETQ.

Concerning this clonotype: A much more abundant neighbour one base away suggests this may be a read error. V usage is TRBV5-4 and J usage is TRBJ2-1; unclear D gene. CDR1 SGHNT and CDR2 YYREEE come from the germline V gene (reference sequence). Deletions cut 4 bases from V and 4 bases from J, with 18 bases between. This CDR3 comprises 16 residues. CDR3 protein: CASSAALAVAYNEQFF. CDR3 DNA sequence: TGTGCCAGCAGCGCGGCGTTAGCTGTCGCTTACAATGAGCAGTTCTTC.

To note about this clonotype: Because it lacks the conserved phenylalanine or tryptophan at the end, this CDR3 is likely a read error. The rearrangement joins TRBV12-3 or TRBV12-4 to TRBJ1-6, with D possibly matching TRBD1 (5 bases). The CDR3 is 14 residues long. The CDR3 coding sequence is TGTGCCTGCAGTTGGGACGGGGTGGGTTCACCCCTCCACCTT. Amino acids: CACSWDGVGSPLHL.

To note about this clonotype: This could be a read error, since a much larger clone is one nucleotide away. This chain uses TRBV11-3 with TRBJ1-4; unclear D gene. Germline V gene data show CDR1 as SGHNT and CDR2 as YENEEA. The CDR3 length is 14 residues. The CDR3 reads CASSEYKNPEKLLF. The DNA for the CDR3 is TGTGCCAGCAGCGAATATAAGAATCCCGAAAAACTGCTTTTT.

This clonotype was counted many times. V gene TRBV29-1 combines with J gene TRBJ2-5; D is unclear. Germline-derived CDR1 and CDR2 are SQVTM and ANQGSEA. The length of the CDR3 is 13 residues. V was pared by 3 bases and J by 5 bases, with 13 bases between. The DNA of the CDR3 is TGCAGCGTTGATTACGTGGTCCGGGAGACCCAGTACTTC. Its protein product is CSVDYVVRETQYF.

CDR3: CASSPSPKAITHGYTF. In nucleotides, the CDR3 is TGTGCCAGCAGCCCCTCTCCGAAGGCTATTACCCATGGCTACACCTTC. The chain couples TRBV7-3 to TRBJ1-2; D gene uncertain. Trimming removed 5 bases from V and 6 bases from J, with 22 bases in between. The CDR3 is 16 residues long. CDR1 is SGHTA and CDR2 is FQGTGA in the germline V gene.

This clonotype was found many times. The chain uses TRBV4-1 and TRBJ1-5, with 8 bases fitting TRBD1. The CDR3 loop spans 17 amino acids. V lost 0 bases, J lost 4 bases, and 8 bases stayed unmatched. CDR1 and CDR2 (germline): MGHRA, YSYEKL. This chain's CDR3 is CASSQDARDRLNQPQHF. The CDR3 DNA follows: TGCGCCAGCAGCCAAGATGCGAGGGACAGGCTTAATCAGCCCCAGCATTTT.

This clonotype was observed at least ten times. DNA of the CDR3: TGTGCCAGCAGCTTTGGGGGGTTGAACACTGAAGCTTTCTTT. Its protein product is CASSFGGLNTEAFF. The genes are TRBV11-2 and TRBJ1-1; tentatively, D is TRBD1 (5 bases). CDR3 size: 14 residues. V lost 3 bases and J 0 bases, leaving 8 bases between the germline ends. Per germline, CDR1 SGHAT and CDR2 FQNNGV.

This clonotype was seen many times. In nucleotides, the CDR3 is TGCAGTGCTAGAAGGTCTAGCGGCCTGGGGGGGGGAGAGCAGTACTTC. Translated, it gives CSARRSSGLGGGEQYF. The chain has TRBV20-1 and TRBJ2-7; 7 positions match TRBD2. The length of the CDR3 is 16 residues. V dropped 2 bases and J dropped 7; count of bases not matched to a gene: 17. From germline, CDR1 is DFQATT and CDR2 SNEGSKA (reference sequence).

The chain has TRBV7-8 and TRBJ1-3; a weak D match, TRBD1 (6 bases). Germline-derived CDR1 and CDR2 are SGHVS and FQNEAQ. The CDR3 length is 13 residues. With 5 bases removed from V and 7 bases from J, the gap between germline ends came to 12 bases. The CDR3 nucleotides are TGTGCCAGCAGCATAACAGGGTTTAACACCATATATTTT. Translated: CASSITGFNTIYF.

This clonotype has at least ten counts. This CDR3 is CASSLVWPSAQETQYF. The CDR3 DNA reads TGTGCCAGCAGCTTAGTCTGGCCTAGCGCCCAAGAGACCCAGTACTTC. The chain joins TRBV11-2 to TRBJ2-5; TRBD2 is a possible D gene (6 bases). This CDR3 spans 16 amino acids. Germline assignment: CDR1 SGHAT and CDR2 FQNNGV. Trimming removed 1 base at V and 1 base at J, with 13 bases between.

There are many counts of this clonotype. CDR3 residues: CASSQYPGQGEGAGELFF. The CDR3, as DNA: TGTGCCAGCAGCCAGTACCCGGGACAGGGGGAAGGGGCCGGGGAGCTGTTTTTT. V usage is TRBV14 and J usage is TRBJ2-2; the match to TRBD1 covers 11 bases. Trimming took 3 bases from V and 6 from J; bases not matched to a gene: 12. The CDR3 runs 18 residues. Germline V CDR1 and CDR2: SGHDN, FVKESK.

V gene TRBV5-4 combines with J gene TRBJ2-3, with TRBD2 identical over 14 bases. V lost 4 bases and J lost 4; bases outside the gene matches: 8. The CDR3 is 17 residues long. Germline V lookup: CDR1 SGHNT, CDR2 YYREEE (reference sequence). The CDR3 region is CASSTGLAGGVADTQYF. The CDR3 DNA reads as TGTGCCAGCAGCACAGGACTAGCGGGAGGTGTGGCAGATACGCAGTATTTT.

Ten or more counts support this clonotype. The chain has TRBV9 and TRBJ2-2, with a tentative D call TRBD2 (5 bases). Germline V gene data show CDR1 as SGDLS and CDR2 as YYNGEE. The CDR3 is 16 residues long. V lost 0 bases and J 7 bases, leaving 16 bases between the germline ends. Written as DNA, the CDR3 is TGTGCCAGCAGCGTAGCGGGGTCCGAGGTCGACGGGGAGCTGTTTTTT. Translation: CASSVAGSEVDGELFF.

This clonotype was observed many times. V gene TRBV5-4 combines with J gene TRBJ2-1, with 9 positions matching TRBD1. The CDR3 totals 13 residues. Trimming took 3 bases from V and 10 from J; bases not matched to a gene: 5. Germline-derived CDR1 and CDR2 are SGHNT and YYREEE (reference sequence). CDR3 region: CASSSQGAWEQFF. The CDR3 nucleotides read TGTGCCAGCAGCTCACAGGGGGCATGGGAGCAGTTCTTC.

This clonotype was detected ten times or more. The chain carries TRBV12-3 or TRBV12-4 and TRBJ2-7; TRBD1 is a possible D gene (6 bases). This CDR3 region has 16 residues. V lost 6 bases to trimming and J lost 0 bases, with 18 bases between them. The CDR3: CASSTGQSFDSYEQYF. The CDR3 nucleotides are TGTGCCAGCAGCACAGGACAGAGTTTTGACTCCTACGAGCAGTACTTC.

This clonotype showed up just a few times. The chain carries TRBV11-2 and TRBJ2-3; D is undetermined. V was pared by 7 bases and J by 4 bases, with 0 bases between. Looked up from germline, CDR1 is SGHAT and CDR2 is FQNNGV. The CDR3 runs 9 residues. The DNA of the CDR3 is TGTGCCAGCACAGATACGCAGTATTTT. Encoded protein: CASTDTQYF.

The sample holds a few counts of this clonotype. A clone one base away is much larger, so this may be a read error. The chain uses TRBV6-5 and TRBJ1-5, with unresolved D. This CDR3 region has 14 residues. The germline gives CDR1 MNHEY, CDR2 SVGAGI. The germline V and J ends were trimmed by 8 bases and 3 bases, with 14 bases remaining between them. CDR3 bases: TGTGCCAGCGCCCTAGGCCAATCCAATCAGCCCCAGCATTTT. Encoded protein: CASALGQSNQPQHF.

In its sample, this clonotype was seen once. The V call is TRBV20-1, the J call TRBJ2-2; D remains unclear. The CDR3 length is 14 residues. V lost 3 bases to trimming and J lost 1 base, with 9 bases between them. Germline CDR1 DFQATT, CDR2 SNEGSKA (reference sequence). Here the CDR3 reads CSARTALNTGELFF. The CDR3 DNA reads as TGCAGTGCTAGGACTGCCCTGAACACCGGGGAGCTGTTTTTT.

Points on this clonotype: A much larger clonotype is one base distant, so this may be a read error. The rearrangement links TRBV12-3 or TRBV12-4 to TRBJ2-7, with TRBD2 matching 8 bases. CDR3 length: 15 amino acids. V gave up 5 bases and J gave up 5 bases; unmatched junction bases: 11. The CDR3 loop is CASSVLAGGADEQYF. The CDR3 nucleotides are TGTGCCAGCAGTGTCCTAGCGGGTGGGGCCGACGAGCAGTACTTC.

Regarding this clonotype: At one end the junction does not follow the germline gene, possibly because of a read error. This sequence joins TRBV20-1 and TRBJ1-5; 9 nucleotides line up with TRBD1. The CDR3 has 16 residues. Germline CDR1 and CDR2: DFQATT and SNEGSKA (reference sequence). The DNA for the CDR3 is TGCAGTGCTCGAGAATTCGGGACAGGGAACAATCAGTCCCAGCATTTT. Translated, it gives CSAREFGTGNNQSQHF.

CDR3 loop: CSASGARGYNEQFLNSPLHF. CDR3 DNA: TGCAGTGCGTCGGGGGCAAGGGGCTACAATGAGCAGTTCTTGAATTCACCCCTCCACTTT. This sequence joins TRBV20-1 and TRBJ1-6; maybe TRBD1 (6 bases). The CDR3 covers 20 residues. V was cut by 6 bases and J by 7 bases, with 34 bases left in between. Germline loops: CDR1 DFQATT, CDR2 SNEGSKA (reference sequence).

The chain links TRBV10-1 to TRBJ1-2, with a possible D match to TRBD1 (5 bases). Trimming removed 3 bases from V and 5 bases from J, with 16 bases in between. The CDR3 runs 15 residues. In germline, CDR1 is WNHNN, CDR2 SYGVQD (reference sequence). The CDR3 DNA reads as TGCGCCAGCAGTGAAGGGACCGGAGAGGGGTATGGCTACACCTTC. The encoded protein is CASSEGTGEGYGYTF.

Comments on this clonotype: A much bigger clone sits one base away, suggesting this may be a read error. The rearrangement links TRBV25-1 to TRBJ2-2; D is tentatively TRBD1 or TRBD2 (6 bases each). Germline V lookup: CDR1 MGHDK, CDR2 SYGVNS. The CDR3 loop spans 15 amino acids. The CDR3 spells CASPYPGGDTRELFF. The CDR3 DNA sequence: TGTGCCAGCCCGTACCCCGGCGGGGACACCAGGGAGCTGTTTTTT.

As for this clonotype: This may come from a read error, since a much larger clone is one base off. The CDR3 nucleotides read TGTGCCAGCAGCTTAGATTTGGTCAATGAGCAGTTCTTC. Its protein is CASSLDLVNEQFF. This chain connects TRBV11-3 to TRBJ2-1, with no clear D. The germline gives CDR1 SGHNT, CDR2 YENEEA. Trimming pared 0 bases from V and 6 bases from J, leaving 6 bases between. The CDR3 covers 13 residues.

About this clonotype: Without the conserved terminal phenylalanine or tryptophan, this CDR3 likely stems from a read error. V usage is TRBV5-4 and J usage is TRBJ1-2; weak D call: TRBD1 (6 bases). The CDR3 spans 15 residues. V was cut by 4 bases and J by 4 bases, with 17 bases left in between. Germline values: CDR1 SGHNT, CDR2 YYREEE (reference sequence). CDR3 sequence: CASSQDRPNLYGYTS. The CDR3 nucleotides read TGTGCCAGCAGCCAAGACAGGCCCAACCTCTATGGCTACACCTCC.

This clonotype was recorded many times. The J gene is TRBJ1-6, the V gene TRBV7-9; D ambiguous. This CDR3 has 14 amino acids. Looked up from germline, CDR1 is SEHNR and CDR2 is FQNEAQ (reference sequence). V lost 2 bases and J lost 8, with 10 bases in between. The CDR3 region has the DNA TGTGCCAGCAGCTTATTATTTAGGGATTCACCCCTCCACTTT. Its protein product is CASSLLFRDSPLHF.

This clonotype was recorded only once. One base away lies a much larger clone, so this may be a sequencing read error. V is TRBV12-5 and J is TRBJ2-7; TRBD2 aligns across 11 bases. Germline CDR1 is LGHNT and CDR2 is FRNRAP. The CDR3 has 15 residues. In nucleotides, the CDR3 is TGTGCCAGCGGTGCTGCACTAGCGGGAGACTACGAGCAGTACTTC. Translating gives CASGAALAGDYEQYF.

Turning to this clonotype: Possible read error: a much larger clone is one base away. No conserved phenylalanine or tryptophan ends this CDR3, so it is likely a read error. CDR3 sequence (DNA): TGTGCCAGTAGCGGGACAGGGACCTACAATGAGCAGTTCCTC. Protein sequence: CASSGTGTYNEQFL. This chain joins TRBV19 and TRBJ2-1; 9 bases map to TRBD1. J was trimmed by 2 bases and V by 6 bases; bases with no gene match: 2. Germline V lookup: CDR1 LNHDA, CDR2 SQIVND (reference sequence). The CDR3 is 14 amino acids.

In this sample, this clonotype turned up many times. The genes are TRBV5-8 and TRBJ2-3, with TRBD1 as a possible D gene (5 bases). V shed 4 bases and J shed 9 bases, with 12 bases lying between them. Per germline, CDR1 SGHTS and CDR2 YDEGEE. This CDR3 region has 12 residues. The chain's CDR3 is CASSTQDNTQYF. DNA of the CDR3: TGTGCCAGCAGCACTCAGGACAACACGCAGTATTTT.